Sequencing of this TCR beta chain was carried out in a study of blood T cell repertoires in COVID-19. Study-level background: T cells, B-cell-depleted T cells, or PBMCs provided the cDNA or gDNA that served as material.

Germline V CDR1 and CDR2: SGHNT, YYREEE (reference sequence). The CDR3 covers 14 residues. V lost 3 bases to trimming and J lost 4 bases; unmatched junction nucleotides: 4. Clones were sequenced by immunoSEQ multiplex PCR, and TCRdb holds only the in-frame ones, with some missing. The table has roughly 100,000 clones, about 90% seen once; the top ten hold under 2%. The sample was peripheral blood. This chain links TRBV5-4 with TRBJ1-1, with 9 bases that match TRBD1. The TCR sequence derives from a human donor with active COVID-19. The donor label of this sample is uncertain. The CDR3 is CASSWTGVGTEAFF. The CDR3 bases are TGTGCCAGCAGCTGGACAGGGGTTGGCACTGAAGCTTTCTTT. Full variable domain (outside the CDR3, taken from reference TRBV5-4 and TRBJ1-1): ETGVTQSPTHLIKTRGQQVTLRCSSQSGHNTVSWYQQALGQGPQFIFQYYREEENGRGNFPPRFSGLQFPNYSSELNVNALELDDSALYLCASSWTGVGTEAFFGQGTRLTVV.